Listed here are 15 T cell receptor beta chains from one sample, sequenced in a study of response to subunit inactivated influenza vaccine. TCRdb used MiXCR to reprocess the RT-PCR reads, holding one entry per CDR3 protein. Of roughly 760,000 distinct CDR3 sequences in the sample, 20% to 25% are singletons; the top ten hold 10%. Specimen: PBMCs from blood, collected roughly 5 days after vaccination. The receptors derive from a middle-aged man who received an inactivated influenza vaccine.

This sequence joins TRBV5-1 and TRBJ2-2, with D perhaps assigned TRBD1 or TRBD2 (5 bases each). With 3 bases removed from V and 0 bases from J, the gap between germline ends came to 9 bases. Germline V lookup: CDR1 SGHRS, CDR2 YFSETQ. CDR3 length: 15 residues. The CDR3 is CASSSGPPNTGELFF. The DNA of the CDR3 is TGCGCCAGCAGCTCGGGGCCACCGAACACCGGGGAGCTGTTTTTT.

DNA of the CDR3: TGTGCCAGCAGTTACCTCATCGGAGGGGCTAACTACGAGCAGTACTTC. Its translation: CASSYLIGGANYEQYF. This rearrangement joins TRBV6-2 or TRBV6-3 to TRBJ2-7, with TRBD2 as a possible D gene (6 bases). The germline V and J ends were trimmed by 2 bases and 3 bases, with 17 bases remaining between them. Germline CDR1 is MNHEY and CDR2 is SVGEGT. The CDR3 is 16 residues long.

This clonotype has just a few counts. CDR3 residues: CATSREKTGWSEQYF. The DNA for the CDR3 is TGTGCCACCAGCAGAGAAAAGACAGGGTGGAGCGAGCAGTACTTC. The gene calls are TRBV15 and TRBJ2-7; TRBD1 matches at 7 bases. Germline trimming cut 0 bases from V and 6 bases from J; bases unmatched to any gene: 8. The germline V gene has CDR1 LNHNV and CDR2 YYDKDF (reference sequence). This CDR3 is 15 amino acids long.

This clonotype has just a few counts. The chain has TRBV12-3 or TRBV12-4 and TRBJ1-1; D not certain. V was clipped by 5 bases and J by 1 base, with 5 bases between them. This CDR3 is built from 12 residues. The DNA for the CDR3 is TGTGCCAGCAGTCCGGAGAACACTGAAGCTTTCTTT. Translated, it gives CASSPENTEAFF.

Only one count was recorded for this clonotype. CDR3 nucleotide sequence: TGTGCCAGCAGCGCGGACAGGAGCCCTGAAGCTTTCTTT. This codes for CASSADRSPEAFF. J is TRBJ1-1 and V is TRBV7-9, with 7 bases that match TRBD1. Germline assignment: CDR1 SEHNR and CDR2 FQNEAQ (reference sequence). This CDR3 comprises 13 residues. Unmatched junction bases numbered 6, after V lost 5 bases and J lost 6 bases.

There are a few counts of this clonotype. This chain uses TRBV7-2 with TRBJ2-7; 12 nucleotides align to TRBD2. The length of the CDR3 is 15 residues. The V gene end was trimmed by 5 bases and the J gene end by 3 bases; junction bases not matched to a gene: 5. CDR1 is SGHTA and CDR2 is FQGNSA in the germline V gene. This CDR3 is CASSTTSGRSYEQYF. In nucleotides, the CDR3 is TGTGCCAGCAGCACCACTAGCGGGAGGAGCTACGAGCAGTACTTC.

This chain joins TRBV7-9 and TRBJ2-5; D may be TRBD1 (5 bases). The CDR3 contains 14 residues. Per the germline V gene, CDR1 is SEHNR and CDR2 is FQNEAQ (reference sequence). Trimming took off 10 bases at V and 4 bases at J, with 19 bases between the two ends. Here the CDR3 reads CAIRMAGSGETQYF. Here the CDR3 DNA reads TGTGCCATCAGGATGGCAGGGTCTGGAGAGACCCAGTACTTC.

The rearrangement uses TRBV27 and TRBJ2-7, with D tentatively TRBD1 or TRBD2 (6 bases each). Germline CDR1 and CDR2: MNHEY and SMNVEV (reference sequence). Trimming pared 6 bases from V and 4 bases from J, leaving 13 bases between. The CDR3 extends over 13 amino acids. CDR3 region: CASSRGPRYEQYF. Here the CDR3 DNA reads TGTGCCAGCAGCCGGGGGCCACGGTACGAGCAGTACTTC.

This clonotype was counted only a few times. The rearrangement joins TRBV10-3 to TRBJ2-1, with D perhaps TRBD2 (6 bases). CDR3 size: 15 residues. Per germline, CDR1 ENHRY and CDR2 SYGVKD. The V and J ends lost 4 bases and 6 bases respectively, with 16 bases between them. The CDR3 sequence is CAISAPGEALNEQFF. In DNA form, the CDR3 reads TGTGCCATCAGTGCTCCGGGGGAGGCACTCAATGAGCAGTTCTTC.

CDR3 nucleotide sequence: TGTGCCAGCAGTGAGGTTGCGACCTACGAGCAGTACTTC. Translated, it gives CASSEVATYEQYF. V is TRBV6-1 and J is TRBJ2-7, with D uncertain. Germline V gene data show CDR1 as MNHNS and CDR2 as SASEGT. V was trimmed by 3 bases and J by 2 bases, leaving 8 bases between them. The CDR3 contains 13 residues.

The chain is built from TRBV11-3 and TRBJ2-7, with TRBD1 as a possible D gene (5 bases). The germline gives CDR1 SGHNT, CDR2 YENEEA. This CDR3 is 12 amino acids long. The V gene lost 3 bases and the J gene lost 5 bases, with 8 bases spanning the gap. Here the CDR3 DNA reads TGTGCCAGCAGCTTTGGACACAACGAGCAGTACTTC. Amino acids: CASSFGHNEQYF.

In DNA, the CDR3 is TGTGCCATCAAAGGACAGGACTACGAGCAGTACTTC. Its translation: CAIKGQDYEQYF. This chain links TRBV10-3 with TRBJ2-7, with TRBD1 identical over 7 bases. V lost 7 bases, J lost 3 bases, and 3 bases stayed unmatched. This CDR3 contains 12 residues. Germline CDR1 and CDR2: ENHRY and SYGVKD.

The chain couples TRBV7-8 to TRBJ2-7; D tentatively reads TRBD1 or TRBD2 (6 bases each). The CDR3 covers 15 residues. With 0 bases removed from V and 3 bases from J, the gap between germline ends came to 12 bases. The germline V gene encodes CDR1 SGHVS and CDR2 FQNEAQ. Written as DNA, the CDR3 is TGTGCCAGCAGCTTAGCTCCGGGGGCGGACTACGAGCAGTACTTC. Translation: CASSLAPGADYEQYF.

The rearrangement uses TRBV19 and TRBJ2-1; tentatively, D is TRBD1 (7 bases). The germline gives CDR1 LNHDA, CDR2 SQIVND (reference sequence). The CDR3 is 17 amino acids. The ends were cut back, 3 bases at V and 4 bases at J, with 19 bases in the middle. The CDR3 bases are TGTGCCAGTAGTATCGGAGGGGGCCCCCACATATACAATGAGCAGTTCTTC. Translation: CASSIGGGPHIYNEQFF.

The chain couples TRBV20-1 to TRBJ2-7, with 15 bases fitting TRBD2. This CDR3 has 15 residues. The trim removed 4 bases at V and 6 bases at J, leaving 7 bases unmatched. The germline CDR1 and CDR2 sequences are DFQATT and SNEGSKA (reference sequence). The CDR3 loop reads CSAKGLAGGPSEQYF. The DNA for the CDR3 is TGCAGTGCTAAGGGACTAGCGGGAGGCCCATCCGAGCAGTACTTC.